This T cell receptor (beta chain) was obtained from a study of beta chain features in type 1 diabetes (dated by TCRdb to 2017 to 2018). A note on the overall study: No differences in mean age, gender distribution, total cell number or subset yield were found between patients and healthy donors. A total of some 100,000,000 sorted cells were examined across all samples, and the number of cells per subset was strongly correlated with RNA yield. The study compared the TCRB repertoires of sorted circulating CD4+ T cell subsets in recently diagnosed type 1 diabetes patients with those in matched healthy donors. Whereas all 28 donors provided naive and central memory subsets, regulatory and stem cell-like memory subsets were isolated from just 8 patients and about eight healthy donors. What the work shows at the level of the full study, not this receptor alone: PCR may preferentially amplify shorter templates, but because patient and control samples were amplified and corrected together, any resulting skew would affect both groups equally. Sequencing cDNA rather than genomic DNA could over-represent highly expressing activated cells, although activation and CD3 levels did not differ between groups. Patients with type 1 diabetes made fewer insertions and deleted more nucleotides at VDJ recombination sites, implying thymic rearrangement abnormalities. Because small numbers of individuals were included in the HLA sub-analyses, any influence of HLA type on TCRB rearrangement was left unresolved. Naive, central memory and regulatory TCRB repertoires appeared to be more similar among patients than among healthy donors. A moderate but significant shortening of TCRB CDR3 length was observed in type 1 diabetes patients in all four CD4+ subsets.

A single peripheral blood draw of around 120 mL on average was collected from each donor into heparinised tubes. A BD FACSAria II was used to sort naive, central memory, regulatory and stem cell-like memory CD4+ T cells with a panel that included CD45RO, CCR7, CD25, CD127, CD95 and CD27. All sorted populations exceeded 98% purity. Right away, PBMCs were isolated by Lymphoprep density gradient centrifugation and were stained directly, with no culture step. Samples were stained and sorted in pairs, with one healthy donor and one patient per experiment, so that batch effects were minimized. The V end loses 2 bases and the J end loses 1 base, and a stretch of 3 bases separates them. The germline V gene encodes CDR1 SGHDT and CDR2 YYEEEE. The CDR3 measures 12 amino acids from cysteine to phenylalanine. Only the CDR3 region is kept as DNA, spanning 36 bases read in frame from base 1. The entire isolated RNA was reverse transcribed using the High Capacity cDNA Reverse Transcription Kit, and thus expressed TCRB transcripts were sequenced. Deep immunoSEQ sequencing was performed on naive, central memory and regulatory T cell samples, with an average of roughly 4 million total reads per sample. Sorted cells were lysed in RLT buffer and RNA was extracted with DNase-treated RNeasy Micro or Mini kits, depending on cell number. To prevent cross-contamination, each cell subset was processed individually, whereas patient and healthy donor samples were processed jointly. Using the immunoSEQ multiplex PCR, TCRB sequences were amplified from cDNA into 87-bp fragments spanning the CDR3 region. The amplicons were sequenced using the Illumina HiSeq platform. The authors' pipeline ran thus. Synthetic template baselines were used to correct PCR bias computationally, reads within Hamming distance 2 were collapsed together, and singletons that could not be merged were discarded. By aligning reads against IMGT, V, D and J genes, CDR3 length, and insertions or deletions at six rearrangement sites were assigned. Within each subset, clonotype counts were normalized to sorted cell number, and only after that were true diversity and Gini coefficients computed with the tcR R package. Repertoire sharing was quantified using the overlap coefficient calculated on TCRB nucleotide sequences. Out-of-frame TCRB sequences from naive cells were analyzed to stand in for the pre-selection repertoire. Drawn from immuneACCESS, this table holds only the in-frame rearrangements with V and J called that TCRdb kept. Clones are partly lost; checked studies trace under half to an unresolved V gene and leave the rest unexplained. Clone size and the V and J calls come from that table; the DNA yielded D and trimming. The sample table contains 900,000 or so clones; only one count was recorded for roughly 15% of them. 0.02% to 0.025% of the sample belongs to the ten largest clones.

Worth noting for this clone: There is no known antigen for this receptor. No qualities accompany the bases; no much larger clone lies one base away.

Sequenced: naive CD4+ T cells from blood. This specimen's cell subset or site label, per the study, means: true naive CD4+ T cells. This TCR came from a young woman in good health. The chain uses TRBV5-6 and TRBJ2-5; the D gene assignment is ambiguous. The DNA reads TGTGCCAGCAGCTTCAGCCAAGAGACCCAGTACTTC. It translates as CASSFSQETQYF.